This T cell receptor beta chain was observed in a study of T cell responses to AZD1222 COVID-19 vaccine. In germline, CDR1 is LNHDA, CDR2 SQIVND (reference sequence). This CDR3 is built from 14 residues. Trimming at V came to 6 bases and at J to 6 bases, leaving 7 bases not matched to a gene. The assay was immunoSEQ multiplex PCR, and TCRdb's table has in-frame clones only and misses some. The sample holds tens of thousands of clones; roughly 84% are singletons and the top ten take about a fifth. The chain employs TRBV19 and TRBJ1-5; 8 bases align to TRBD1. This sequence was found in an adult in good health. Material: peripheral blood, obtained on day 0 of AZD1222 vaccination. The chain's CDR3 is CASSSDRGRQPQHF. DNA for the CDR3: TGTGCCAGTAGCTCTGACAGGGGACGTCAGCCCCAGCATTTT.